The 9 T cell receptor beta chains reported below all come from one sample, sequenced in a study of T-cell memory formation after mild COVID-19. Via MiXCR, TCRdb re-called the 5' RACE reads, giving one row per CDR3 protein. The sample includes about 340,000 distinct CDR3 sequences, approximately 13% of them seen just once. Sequencing used PBMCs or a T cell subset sorted from them (not recorded which). These receptors were collected from a man between 18 and 35 years old who had mild COVID-19 (a few samples of this study predate the infection). Cell type and time point are not known.

J is TRBJ1-1 and V is TRBV10-3; D is possibly TRBD1 (6 bases). Between the trimmed V and J ends, which lost 11 bases and 5 bases, there was a span of 18 bases. CDR1 and CDR2 from the germline V gene are ENHRY and SYGVKD. The CDR3 runs to 13 residues. CDR3 amino acids: CAVTNREETEAFF. The CDR3, as DNA: TGTGCCGTCACGAACAGGGAGGAGACTGAAGCTTTCTTT.

The chain has TRBV5-1 and TRBJ2-3, with D possibly TRBD2 on 6 matching bases. Trimming removed 2 bases at V and 6 bases at J, with 7 bases between. The CDR3 is 12 amino acids. Germline loops: CDR1 SGHRS, CDR2 YFSETQ. CDR3 loop: CASSFAGDTQYF. CDR3 nucleotide sequence: TGCGCCAGCAGCTTTGCGGGGGATACGCAGTATTTT.

There are many counts of this clonotype. The rearrangement joins TRBV12-3 or TRBV12-4 to TRBJ1-2, with D unresolved. The CDR3 length is 14 residues. Trimming pared 0 bases from V and 4 bases from J, leaving 9 bases between. The CDR3 loop is CASSLAGRGYGYTF. CDR3 nucleotides: TGTGCCAGCAGTTTAGCGGGCCGGGGCTATGGCTACACCTTC.

This clonotype was counted between two and nine times. The rearrangement uses TRBV6-5 and TRBJ2-3; TRBD2 agrees at 10 bases. Germline V gives CDR1 MNHEY, CDR2 SVGAGI. The CDR3 extends over 20 amino acids. Losses at the gene ends were 3 bases for V and 6 bases for J; bases not matched to a gene: 21. The CDR3 DNA is TGTGCCAGCAGTTATACTACCCCGCGGGGAAGCGGGGGGGCCCGGGATACGCAGTATTTT. Translation gives CASSYTTPRGSGGARDTQYF.

This clonotype has just a few counts. The CDR3 sequence: CASSLPIGAKAGELFF. The DNA for the CDR3 is TGTGCCAGCAGCCTCCCTATCGGGGCTAAGGCCGGGGAGCTGTTTTTT. The rearrangement links TRBV11-2 to TRBJ2-2; D is perhaps TRBD1 or TRBD2 (5 bases each). The CDR3 is made up of 16 amino acids. The germline gives CDR1 SGHAT, CDR2 FQNNGV. The V end was cut by 5 bases, the J end by 6 bases, with 19 bases between.

This clonotype has only one observation. V gene TRBV10-3 combines with J gene TRBJ2-7; 9 bases agree with TRBD2. Looked up from germline, CDR1 is ENHRY and CDR2 is SYGVKD. The junction had 7 bases not matched to a gene; V was cut back by 1 base and J by 0 bases. The CDR3 contains 17 residues. The CDR3 DNA reads TGTGCCATCAGTGAGTTCGAGCGGGGGGCGGGCTCCTACGAGCAGTACGTC. Its translation: CAISEFERGAGSYEQYV.

The chain carries TRBV7-9 and TRBJ1-5, with 7 positions matching TRBD1. Germline V gene lookup returns CDR1 SEHNR and CDR2 FQNEAQ (reference sequence). This CDR3 spans 15 amino acids. J lost 4 bases, V lost 5 bases, and 8 bases had no gene match. The CDR3 nucleotides are TGTGCCAGCAGCCGAGGGCAGGGGGTTAATCAGCCCCAGCATTTT. Translated, it gives CASSRGQGVNQPQHF.

This clonotype was found a few times. The chain combines TRBV5-1 with TRBJ2-7, with D perhaps matching TRBD2 (6 bases). The germline V gene has CDR1 SGHRS and CDR2 YFSETQ. V was cut by 0 bases and J by 4 bases, with 17 bases left in between. The CDR3 is 16 residues long. The CDR3 bases are TGCGCCAGCAGCTTGGGGCTTGGGGGGATCTCATACGAGCAGTACTTC. It is translated as CASSLGLGGISYEQYF. Full variable domain (rest looked up from reference TRBV5-1 and TRBJ2-7): KAGVTQTPRYLIKTRGQQVTLSCSPISGHRSVSWYQQTPGQGLQFLFEYFSETQRNKGNFPGRFSGRQFSNSRSEMNVSTLELGDSALYLCASSLGLGGISYEQYFGPGTRLTVT.

J is TRBJ2-2 and V is TRBV7-9, with D perhaps assigned TRBD1 or TRBD2 (5 bases each). Germline CDR1 and CDR2: SEHNR and FQNEAQ (reference sequence). This CDR3 spans 13 amino acids. The V end lost 8 bases, the J end lost 4 bases, and 11 bases lay between the germline ends. The CDR3 loop reads CASQVGVTGELFF. In DNA form, the CDR3 reads TGTGCCAGCCAGGTGGGGGTCACCGGGGAGCTGTTTTTT.